Listed here is a single T cell receptor beta chain. Its antigen is not yet known. One base away there is no much larger clone; base qualities are not given. The study excluded patients with uncontrolled infections, other autoimmune diseases, pregnancy or lactation. Diagnoses relied on clinical symptoms, serum thyroxine and TRAb, thyroid ultrasound and orbital computed tomography. Total RNA was extracted with Trizol reagent, and quality was checked on an Agilent 2100 Bioanalyzer. The TCR beta CDR3 regions were amplified from RNA transcripts. For the first round of RT-PCR on the TCR CDR3, the HTBI primer set was used together with the Qiagen OneStep RT-PCR kit. Libraries were constructed in a second round of multiplex PCR, after which size selection and purification were performed. Libraries were sequenced paired-end with 100 bp reads on an Illumina HiSeq2000. Per the authors' processing: SOAPnuke was used to process the raw data, removing reads that contained adapters or uncalled bases, had a mean Phred below 15, or lacked an exact match to the constant primer or identifier. COPE v1.2.5 was used to merge high-quality paired reads, and clonotypes were defined as unique nucleotide sequences. MiTCR v1.1 was used to align clonotypes to the IMGT TRBV, TRBD and TRBJ reference segments. Only V-J combinations with frequency above 0.0001, covering about 99% of repertoires, were analysed. The TCS score was defined as F50 (clonal expansion) divided by E x V (chaos), with BLOSUM62-based TCRdist calculated between CDR3 peptides within each V-J. Welch's t-statistics and random forest reduced some 510 V-J features to roughly 13, which were used in a naive Bayes classifier (R e1071). The similarity between thyroid and blood repertoires was quantified using the Morisita-Horn index. Clones were called with MiXCR by TCRdb after fastp trimmed the public reads at Q25, and only in-frame beta chains were retained. Under each unique CDR3 protein, matching rows form one entry showing the most common genes and DNA. These V and J calls originate from TCRdb's pipeline instead of the authors' own analysis. The sample profile shows 650,000 to 800,000 distinct CDR3 sequences; about 45% of them were found once. Less than 9% of the sample belongs to the ten largest clones.

From its cysteine to its phenylalanine, the CDR3 spans 16 amino acids. The entry retains the CDR3 DNA only, 48 bases that are in frame from base 1. The junction shows trimming of 5 bases on V and 5 bases on J, and the gene matches do not reach 10 bases of it. For CDR1 and CDR2, the germline V gene lists SGHVS and FNYEAQ. This sample was taken from a study of T cells in Graves' hyperthyroidism and ophthalmopathy (dated by TCRdb to between 2018 and 2021). Looking at the study overall: TCR V-J signatures able to tell the groups apart were searched for in a discovery cohort of 90 to 100 patients, of whom over 40 had Graves' ophthalmopathy and 55 to 60 had stable Graves' hyperthyroidism. Whether ophthalmopathy could be predicted prospectively was tested in an independent validation cohort made up of about 18 hyperthyroidism patients plus 17 patients who later progressed to ophthalmopathy. The 85 to 100 discovery patients were divided at random into training and test sets in a 7:3 ratio. The study also compared thyroid tissue and blood T-cell repertoires from five or six Graves' hyperthyroidism patients. Once sampling was done, hyperthyroidism patients were given methimazole at a starting dose of 30 mg daily, whereas ophthalmopathy patients were given high-dose intravenous methylprednisolone. TCR Vbeta CDR3 sequencing of 130 to 150 peripheral blood samples (43 ophthalmopathy, under 80 hyperthyroidism and roughly 17 progressor patients) is reported in the paper. The paper as a whole reports these results and caveats: No statistical method was used to fix the sample size in advance, and group allocation was not hidden from the investigators. Most expanded thyroid clonotypes (frequency above 0.001) were also found in blood, which suggests that blood repertoires may mirror thyroid immune responses. In cross-validation, a model built on a 13 V-J signature told ophthalmopathy apart from stable hyperthyroidism with 87.88% sensitivity and approximately 81% specificity, and in testing the same model reached 80%/75%. In validation, progression to ophthalmopathy was predicted by the model with around 71% sensitivity and roughly 76% specificity, a median of approximately 6.5 months before onset.

The sequenced sample consisted of peripheral blood or thyroid tissue (not recorded which). The sequence was collected from an adult man with Graves' disease, either hyperthyroidism or ophthalmopathy (not recorded which). The receptor chain draws on TRBV7-6 and TRBJ2-3, with TRBD1 matching 10 junction bases. The nucleotides read TGTGCCAGCAGCCGATTGACAGGGGGCCAGGGAGATACGCAGTATTTT. This gives the protein CASSRLTGGQGDTQYF.